The clone carrying this T cell receptor (beta chain) was counted at least ten times. Antigen: not known. The data belong to a study of T cell repertoires in cytomegalovirus infection. Study-wide context: Public signatures in TCR beta pointed to CMV infection and matching HLA type.

Per the germline V gene, CDR1 is SGHTA and CDR2 is FQGTGA. The CDR3 extends over 15 amino acids. The V and J ends lost 5 bases and 7 bases, in that order; junction bases with no gene match: 9. TCRdb reanalysed the reads using MiXCR and keeps one entry per CDR3 protein. The sample has approximately 280,000 distinct CDR3 sequences; about 20% are singletons. The TCR sequence derives from a human donor in good health (CMV status not recorded). Some clones in this sample may be carry-over from other donors' samples. The sequencing here drew on cultured PBMCs, taken from culture after CMV antigen stimulation. This sequence joins TRBV7-3 and TRBJ2-1; 9 bases are shared with TRBD2. CDR3 loop: CASSPPGLAVNEQFF. DNA of the CDR3: TGTGCCAGCAGCCCGCCGGGACTAGCCGTGAATGAGCAGTTCTTC.